Listed here are 5 T cell receptor beta chains from one sample, sequenced in a study of blood T cells in healthy people across ages. Alongside a J-beta primer mix, a sample-barcoded 5' primer served in a second PCR lasting roughly 6 to 11 cycles. TCRdb reprocessed the 5' RACE reads with MiXCR, giving one entry per CDR3 protein. The sample yields 500,000 to 550,000 distinct CDR3 sequences, under 30% seen once. These same records also appear under a second study, on T cells of mothers and their children.

The sample was blood. These receptors came from a boy between 10 and 17 years old in good health.

The chain uses TRBV6-1 and TRBJ1-4, with unresolved D. Germline V CDR1 and CDR2: MNHNS, SASEGT. The CDR3 has 14 residues. V dropped 3 bases and J dropped 7 bases, with 12 bases sitting between them. CDR3 sequence reads: CASSDPGRGEKLFF. CDR3 nucleotides: TGTGCCAGCAGTGACCCAGGACGAGGTGAAAAACTGTTTTTT.

This clonotype has a handful of counts. CDR3: CASGKPLAGSYNEQFF. The CDR3 DNA sequence: TGTGCCAGCGGCAAGCCACTAGCGGGTAGTTACAATGAGCAGTTCTTC. This chain uses TRBV9 with TRBJ2-1; 9 bases line up with TRBD2. The junction had 12 bases not matched to a gene; V was cut back by 7 bases and J by 4 bases. The CDR3 length is 16 residues. CDR1 is SGDLS, CDR2 YYNGEE, per germline.

The chain uses TRBV6-2 or TRBV6-3 and TRBJ1-5, with a tentative D call TRBD1 (5 bases). The length of the CDR3 is 14 residues. Trimming stripped 4 bases from V and 6 bases from J, with 13 bases between. Germline V gives CDR1 MNHEY, CDR2 SVGEGT. The CDR3 loop is CASSSWGGGQPQHF. CDR3 DNA: TGTGCCAGCAGTTCCTGGGGCGGAGGTCAGCCCCAGCATTTT.

This clonotype turned up a few times. The chain has TRBV12-5 and TRBJ2-1; 10 bases agree with TRBD1. The CDR3 length is 14 residues. Trimming removed 6 bases from V and 6 bases from J; junction bases left unmatched: 5. Germline assignment: CDR1 LGHNT and CDR2 FRNRAP. CDR3 DNA: TGTGCTAGTGGACCGGGACAGGGGAGCAATGAGCAGTTCTTC. Amino acids: CASGPGQGSNEQFF.

DNA for the CDR3: TGTGCCAGCAGGCCACCGGGACTAGCGGAATACGAGCAGTACTTC. This translates into CASRPPGLAEYEQYF. V is TRBV7-2 and J is TRBJ2-7; TRBD2 matches at 11 bases. This CDR3 contains 15 residues. Germline values: CDR1 SGHTA, CDR2 FQGNSA. J lost 4 bases, V lost 6 bases, and 8 bases had no gene match.